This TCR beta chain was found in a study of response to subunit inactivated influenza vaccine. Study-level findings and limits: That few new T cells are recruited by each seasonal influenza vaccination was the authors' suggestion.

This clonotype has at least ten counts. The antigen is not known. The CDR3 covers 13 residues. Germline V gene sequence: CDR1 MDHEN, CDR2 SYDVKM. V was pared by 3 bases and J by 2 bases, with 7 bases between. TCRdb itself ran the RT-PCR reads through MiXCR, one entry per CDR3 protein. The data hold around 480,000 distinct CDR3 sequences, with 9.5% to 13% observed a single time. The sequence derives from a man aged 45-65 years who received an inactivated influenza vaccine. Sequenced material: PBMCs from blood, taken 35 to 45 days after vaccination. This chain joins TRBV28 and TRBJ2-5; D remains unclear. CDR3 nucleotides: TGTGCCAGCAGTTTTGCACTACAAGAGACCCAGTACTTC. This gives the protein CASSFALQETQYF.